This T cell receptor beta chain originates from a study of blood T cell repertoires in COVID-19. The wider study: Some COVID-19 samples were acute and others convalescent; all came from the United States, Italy and Spain.

This clone was detected only a few times. Authors' methods: Reference gene primer amplification gave nucleated cell count estimates. Clones were read by immunoSEQ multiplex PCR, and TCRdb kept only the in-frame ones, dropping some. D and trimming come from the DNA, and the V and J calls and clone size come from that table. The table lists some 200,000 clones, around 80% of them singletons. The CDR3 totals 12 residues. In germline, CDR1 is SGHDN, CDR2 FVKESK. Trimming removed 4 bases from V and 5 bases from J, with 7 bases in between. The sample was peripheral blood. V usage is TRBV14 and J usage is TRBJ2-3; D is undetermined. This receptor was identified in a human donor in a cohort sampled during active COVID-19. In nucleotides, the CDR3 is TGTGCCAGCAGCCTCTCAGGAGATACGCAGTATTTT. It yields the protein CASSLSGDTQYF.